These T cell receptor beta chains were read from a single sample in a study of T cell responses to AZD1222 COVID-19 vaccine. Produced via immunoSEQ multiplex PCR; TCRdb's table is partial and in-frame only. The sample holds about 200,000 clones; around 94% are singletons and the top ten take 1% to 1.5%. This specimen was peripheral blood, taken on day 0 of AZD1222 vaccination. The receptors were sampled from an adult in good health. The CDR3 runs from the conserved cysteine through the conserved F or W. The D gene is left open where the match is weak. Only part of the rows carry a size: once, few, many, or a class if the clone is expanded.

size,D,V,J,CDR3
once,TRBD1,TRBV28,TRBJ1-5,CASSFLGQAQPQHF
.,TRBD1,TRBV25-1,TRBJ1-4,CASSSGGWGNEKLFF
.,.,TRBV9,TRBJ1-2,CASSVDGQHNYGYTF
.,TRBD1,TRBV5-4,TRBJ1-1,CASSLDRGLTEAFF
.,.,TRBV6-2/TRBV6-3,TRBJ1-2,CASSYSGTTRDGYTF
.,.,TRBV7-3,TRBJ2-2,CASSLSGTGELFF
.,.,TRBV7-8,TRBJ2-2,CASSATGTHVFTGELFF
.,.,TRBV3-1/TRBV3-2,TRBJ2-1,CASSQWTDDNEQFF
.,.,TRBV9,TRBJ1-2,CASRPQLQGNYGYTF
few,.,TRBV7-3,TRBJ1-2,CASSTDSFYTF
.,.,TRBV13,TRBJ2-7,CASSFRYEQYF
.,TRBD1,TRBV2,TRBJ1-3,CASSGQGGFGNTIYF
.,TRBD1,TRBV7-9,TRBJ1-4,CASSAGDRGGNEKLFF
.,TRBD1,TRBV6-5,TRBJ1-6,CASSYSKGQGISPLHF
once,TRBD2,TRBV5-4,TRBJ2-7,CASSLPGTRQDEQYF
.,.,TRBV7-9,TRBJ1-1,CASSPGNLGTEAFF